The 27 T cell receptor beta chains below all came from one sample that was sequenced in a study of T cells in Graves' hyperthyroidism and ophthalmopathy. Template material for amplifying TCR beta CDR3 regions consisted of RNA transcripts. The study used the HTBI primer set for a first-round RT-PCR of the TCR CDR3. Via MiXCR, TCRdb re-called the multiplex PCR reads, giving one row per CDR3 protein. The sample shows hundreds of thousands of distinct CDR3 sequences, roughly 15% of them seen only once. Sequencing input: blood. These receptor sequences come from a woman aged 45-59 years with Graves' ophthalmopathy.

About this clonotype itself: An end of the junction differs from the germline gene, which may be a read error. The chain carries TRBV4-3 and TRBJ2-3, with 8 positions matching TRBD2. Germline CDR1 LGHNA, CDR2 YSLEER. The CDR3 runs to 16 residues. CDR3 protein: CASSQDSGILTDTQCF. The DNA of the CDR3 is TGCGCCAGCAGCCAGGATAGCGGGATCCTTACAGATACGCAGTGTTTT.

The V and J genes are TRBV20-1 and TRBJ2-5; D may correspond to TRBD1 or TRBD2 (6 bases each). The V gene's germline CDR1 is DFQATT and CDR2 SNEGSKA (reference sequence). This CDR3 is 13 amino acids long. Trimming removed 2 bases from V and 5 bases from J, with 12 bases in between. CDR3 residues: CSARKTGRETQYF. Written as DNA, the CDR3 is TGCAGTGCTAGAAAAACAGGGAGGGAGACCCAGTACTTC.

This clonotype showed up many times. V gene TRBV20-1 combines with J gene TRBJ2-5, with 9 bases identical to TRBD2. V was pared by 0 bases and J by 5 bases, with 10 bases of the junction left unmatched. The CDR3 has 16 amino acids. Germline CDR1 is DFQATT and CDR2 is SNEGSKA (reference sequence). The chain's CDR3 is CSAREGAGGPRETQYF. The CDR3 DNA sequence: TGCAGTGCTAGAGAGGGGGCGGGAGGGCCGAGGGAGACCCAGTACTTC.

Only a few counts were recorded for this clonotype. The rearrangement links TRBV6-1 to TRBJ2-7, with 7 bases matching TRBD2. The germline gives CDR1 MNHNS, CDR2 SASEGT. With V trimmed by 7 bases and J by 6 bases, 9 bases remained unmatched. The CDR3 has 13 amino acids. As DNA, the CDR3 is TGTGCCAGCATGGGAAGCGGGAACCTCGAGCAGTACTTC. Residues: CASMGSGNLEQYF.

There are a few counts of this clonotype. The chain links TRBV20-1 to TRBJ1-5, with 9 bases matching TRBD1. The junction had 4 bases not matched to a gene; V was cut back by 3 bases and J by 4 bases. From germline, CDR1 is DFQATT and CDR2 SNEGSKA (reference sequence). There are 14 residues in the CDR3. In DNA form, the CDR3 reads TGCAGTGCTAGCGTGGGGACAGGGAATCAGCCCCAGCATTTT. Translation gives CSASVGTGNQPQHF.

This clonotype was seen at least ten times. V and J are TRBV18 and TRBJ1-6, with TRBD1 identical over 10 bases. The CDR3 sequence is 15 residues long. CDR1 is KGHSH, CDR2 LQKENI, per germline. The V segment lost 2 bases and the J segment 10 bases; nucleotides outside the gene matches: 5. CDR3 residues: CASSPTRDRGSPLHF. Written as DNA, the CDR3 is TGTGCCAGCTCACCAACCCGGGACAGGGGCTCACCCCTCCACTTT.

This clonotype was detected ten times or more. The chain has TRBV18 and TRBJ1-5, with TRBD1 matching over 9 bases. The J segment lost 5 bases and the V segment lost 5 bases, leaving 7 bases of the junction unmatched. The CDR3 totals 15 residues. In germline, CDR1 is KGHSH, CDR2 LQKENI. CDR3 in amino acids: CASSIDRGSDQPQHF. As DNA, the CDR3 is TGTGCCAGCTCAATTGACAGGGGGTCCGATCAGCCCCAGCATTTT.

This clonotype has at least ten counts. V is TRBV13 and J is TRBJ1-1, with a weak D call TRBD1 (6 bases). Trimming took 1 base from V and 1 from J, leaving 13 bases between them. The CDR3 has 16 residues. Germline V gene lookup returns CDR1 PRHDT and CDR2 FYEKMQ (reference sequence). CDR3 sequence reads: CASSLDRGAPNTEAFF. The CDR3 region has the DNA TGTGCCAGCAGCTTAGATCGGGGGGCCCCGAACACTGAAGCTTTCTTT.

This clonotype has a count of ten or more. The chain recombines TRBV12-5 with TRBJ1-2; 7 positions match TRBD1. The germline gives CDR1 LGHNT, CDR2 FRNRAP. V trimming: 2 bases; J trimming: 2 bases; junction bases outside the gene matches: 5. The CDR3 sequence is 15 residues long. CDR3 bases: TGTGCTAGTGGTTTGTCAGACAGGGTAAACTATGGCTACACCTTC. Protein product: CASGLSDRVNYGYTF.

This clonotype was seen many times. The chain has TRBV11-2 and TRBJ2-5; 7 nucleotides match TRBD2. Germline V lookup: CDR1 SGHAT, CDR2 FQNNGV. Trimming at V came to 8 bases and at J to 3 bases, leaving 15 bases not matched to a gene. The CDR3 contains 16 residues. CDR3 region: CASSLLASGLKETQYF. The CDR3 coding sequence is TGTGCCAGCTCACTCTTGGCTAGCGGCCTAAAAGAGACCCAGTACTTC. Based on the CDR3 plus reference TRBV11-2 and TRBJ2-5, the full variable domain is EAGVAQSPRYKIIEKRQSVAFWCNPISGHATLYWYQQILGQGPKLLIQFQNNGVVDDSQLPKDRFSAERLKGVDSTLKIQPAKLEDSAVYLCASSLLASGLKETQYFGPGTRLLVL.

V is TRBV4-2 and J is TRBJ2-1; 14 bases are shared with TRBD2. CDR3 length equals 17 residues. The junction had 4 bases not matched to a gene; V was cut back by 4 bases and J by 2 bases. CDR1 LGHNA and CDR2 YNFKEQ come from the germline V gene. As DNA, the CDR3 is TGTGCCAGCAGCCCGGGACTAGCGGGAGAAACCTACAATGAGCAGTTCTTC. Translating gives CASSPGLAGETYNEQFF.

The sample holds many counts of this clonotype. J is TRBJ1-6 and V is TRBV2; D is uncertain. The CDR3 length is 16 residues. Looked up from germline, CDR1 is SNHLY and CDR2 is FYNNEI. Trimming removed 7 bases from V and 1 base from J, with 14 bases in between. The CDR3 region has the DNA TGTGCCAGCATCGCACGGGAAGGGTCCTATAATTCACCCCTCCACTTT. It translates to CASIAREGSYNSPLHF.

The sample holds many counts of this clonotype. The chain uses TRBV11-2 and TRBJ1-1; D gene ambiguous. CDR1 and CDR2 (germline): SGHAT, FQNNGV. This CDR3 is 13 amino acids long. V was clipped by 1 base and J by 7 bases, with 10 bases between them. The CDR3, as DNA: TGTGCCAGCAGCTTAGTCGGGAAAAATGAAGCTTTCTTT. Amino acid sequence: CASSLVGKNEAFF.

The table lists this clonotype with a few counts. The CDR3 coding sequence is TGTGCCAGCAGTGGACAGGGGGCGACTAGCCTCAATGAGCAGTTCTTC. This gives the protein CASSGQGATSLNEQFF. The chain couples TRBV6-2 or TRBV6-3 to TRBJ2-1; 11 bases agree with TRBD1. This CDR3 is built from 16 residues. V lost 5 bases to trimming and J lost 6 bases; unmatched junction nucleotides: 9. Germline V lookup: CDR1 MNHEY, CDR2 SVGEGT.

At least ten counts were recorded for this clonotype. The gene calls are TRBV5-5 and TRBJ2-1; D possibly matches TRBD1 or TRBD2 (5 bases each). CDR1 and CDR2 (germline): SGHKS, YYEKEE (reference sequence). V was pared by 3 bases and J by 4 bases, with 5 bases between. This CDR3 is 12 amino acids long. The CDR3, as DNA: TGTGCCAGCAGCTGGGGGTACAATGAGCAGTTCTTC. This gives the protein CASSWGYNEQFF.

This clonotype was counted a single time. The chain combines TRBV19 with TRBJ2-1, with 9 nucleotides matching TRBD2. Germline V gene lookup returns CDR1 LNHDA and CDR2 SQIVND (reference sequence). V was clipped by 3 bases and J by 5 bases; unmatched bases: 8. The CDR3 has 16 amino acids. This CDR3 reads CASSILIAGDNNEQFF. In DNA, the CDR3 is TGTGCCAGTAGTATCCTCATAGCGGGGGATAACAATGAGCAGTTCTTC. The full variable domain, in which reference TRBV19 and TRBJ2-1 provide the parts outside the CDR3, is DGGITQSPKYLFRKEGQNVTLSCEQNLNHDAMYWYRQDPGQGLRLIYYSQIVNDFQKGDIAEGYSVSREKKESFPLTVTSAQKNPTAFYLCASSILIAGDNNEQFFGPGTRLTVL.

This clonotype was observed at least ten times. This chain links TRBV20-1 with TRBJ2-3; TRBD2 matches at 7 bases. The V gene's germline CDR1 is DFQATT and CDR2 SNEGSKA (reference sequence). The V segment lost 0 bases and the J segment 4 bases; nucleotides outside the gene matches: 7. The CDR3 extends over 15 amino acids. The CDR3 sequence is CSARDASGTADTQYF. The CDR3 coding sequence is TGCAGTGCTAGAGATGCGAGCGGGACGGCAGATACGCAGTATTTT.

This clonotype has more than one count but fewer than ten. CDR3 in DNA: TGCGCCAGCAGCCGAATCCTAGGGGGGGGTGGCGGTGAAGCTTTCTTT. Its protein product is CASSRILGGGGGEAFF. V usage is TRBV5-1 and J usage is TRBJ1-1; D may be TRBD1 (6 bases). The V end lost 4 bases, the J end lost 7 bases, and 23 bases lay between the germline ends. The CDR3 has 16 residues. Per the germline V gene, CDR1 is SGHRS and CDR2 is YFSETQ.

This clonotype has a handful of counts. The junction shows a germline mismatch at one end, possibly a read error. The chain joins TRBV4-3 to TRBJ2-5; TRBD2 matches at 9 bases. The germline gives CDR1 LGHNA, CDR2 YSLEER. The length of the CDR3 is 16 residues. CDR3 sequence: CASSQVAGGPGETQHF. CDR3 nucleotides: TGCGCCAGCAGCCAAGTCGCGGGAGGGCCGGGAGAGACCCAGCACTTC.

This clonotype was recorded at least ten times. This rearrangement joins TRBV20-1 to TRBJ2-5; D gene ambiguous. The V end was cut by 2 bases, the J end by 1 base, with 8 bases between. The CDR3 totals 13 residues. Germline V lookup: CDR1 DFQATT, CDR2 SNEGSKA (reference sequence). The CDR3: CSARRATQETQYF. DNA of the CDR3: TGCAGTGCTAGAAGGGCAACCCAAGAGACCCAGTACTTC.

In the case of this clonotype: A much larger clone lies one base from this, so it may be a read error. The rearrangement links TRBV2 to TRBJ2-1; 12 nucleotides line up with TRBD1. Germline CDR1 SNHLY, CDR2 FYNNEI. The trim removed 6 bases at V and 9 bases at J, leaving 15 bases unmatched. The CDR3 is made up of 17 amino acids. CDR3 region: CASRRGTGGAKPSEQFF. CDR3 in DNA: TGTGCCAGCAGACGAGGGACAGGGGGCGCGAAGCCCAGTGAGCAGTTCTTC.

A word on this clonotype: The germline gene is not matched at one end of the junction; a read error may be the cause. The chain links TRBV7-2 to TRBJ2-1; 10 bases are shared with TRBD2. CDR3 length equals 15 residues. Per germline, CDR1 SGHTA and CDR2 FQGNSA. The CDR3 DNA follows: TGCGCCAGCAGCCAAGTTTCTAGCGGGAGCCATGAGCAGTTCTTC. Translated: CASSQVSSGSHEQFF. The complete variable domain, with remaining parts taken from reference TRBV7-2 and TRBJ2-1, reads GAGVSQSPSNKVTEKGKDVELRCDPISGHTALYWYRQSLGQGLEFLIYFQGNSAPDKSGLPSDRFSAERTGGSVSTLTIQRTQQEDSAVYLCASSQVSSGSHEQFFGPGTRLTVL.

The rearrangement uses TRBV12-3 or TRBV12-4 and TRBJ1-2; TRBD1 matches at 7 bases. The CDR3 covers 13 residues. The ends lost 5 bases at V and 4 bases at J; junction bases unmatched: 4. The CDR3 here is CASSGDSTYGYTF. The CDR3, as DNA: TGTGCCAGCAGTGGGGACAGCACCTATGGCTACACCTTC.

A few counts support this clonotype. The chain joins TRBV5-1 to TRBJ1-6; 7 positions match TRBD1. In germline, CDR1 is SGHRS, CDR2 YFSETQ. This CDR3 contains 14 residues. V lost 1 base, J lost 14 bases, and 9 bases stayed unmatched. CDR3 amino acids: CASSLTGDVWSLHF. The DNA of the CDR3 is TGCGCCAGCAGCTTGACAGGGGACGTCTGGTCCCTCCACTTT.

V and J are TRBV4-3 and TRBJ2-6; 10 nucleotides align to TRBD1. The CDR3 length is 20 residues. With V trimmed by 3 bases and J by 0 bases, 11 bases remained unmatched. In germline, CDR1 is LGHNA, CDR2 YSLEER. The CDR3 spells CASSQGPTGGLLSGANVLTF. The CDR3 coding sequence is TGCGCCAGCAGCCAGGGCCCGACAGGGGGCCTCCTCTCTGGGGCCAACGTCCTGACTTTC.

The gene calls are TRBV9 and TRBJ1-2; D unresolved. This CDR3 is built from 12 residues. Germline assignment: CDR1 SGDLS and CDR2 YYNGEE. Trimming removed 3 bases from V and 3 bases from J, with 6 bases in between. CDR3 protein: CASSGIDYGYTF. CDR3 nucleotide sequence: TGTGCCAGCAGCGGCATCGACTATGGCTACACCTTC.

This clonotype has ten or more counts. The genes are TRBV12-3 or TRBV12-4 and TRBJ2-7; 7 bases are shared with TRBD2. This CDR3 region has 15 residues. With 2 bases clipped from V and 5 bases from J, the junction kept 9 bases outside the gene matches. The CDR3 spells CASSLLGEGLHEQYF. CDR3 sequence (DNA): TGTGCCAGCAGTTTATTGGGGGAGGGCCTCCACGAGCAGTACTTC.